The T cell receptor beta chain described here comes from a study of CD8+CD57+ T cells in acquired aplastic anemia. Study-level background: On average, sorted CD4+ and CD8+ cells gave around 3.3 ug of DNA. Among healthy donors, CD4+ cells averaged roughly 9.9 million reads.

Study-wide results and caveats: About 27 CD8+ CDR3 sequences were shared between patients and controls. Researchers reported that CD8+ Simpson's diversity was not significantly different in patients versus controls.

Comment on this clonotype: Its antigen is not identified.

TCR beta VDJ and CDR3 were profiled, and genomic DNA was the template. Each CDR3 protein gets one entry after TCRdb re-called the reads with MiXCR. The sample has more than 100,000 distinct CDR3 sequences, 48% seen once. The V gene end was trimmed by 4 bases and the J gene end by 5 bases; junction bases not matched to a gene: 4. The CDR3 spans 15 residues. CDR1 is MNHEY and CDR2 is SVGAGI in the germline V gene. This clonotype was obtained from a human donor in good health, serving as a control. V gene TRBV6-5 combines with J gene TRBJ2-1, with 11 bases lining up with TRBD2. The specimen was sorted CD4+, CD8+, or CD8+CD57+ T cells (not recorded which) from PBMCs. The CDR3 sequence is CASSSRLAGNNEQFF. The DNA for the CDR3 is TGTGCCAGCAGTTCTCGACTAGCGGGGAACAATGAGCAGTTCTTC.